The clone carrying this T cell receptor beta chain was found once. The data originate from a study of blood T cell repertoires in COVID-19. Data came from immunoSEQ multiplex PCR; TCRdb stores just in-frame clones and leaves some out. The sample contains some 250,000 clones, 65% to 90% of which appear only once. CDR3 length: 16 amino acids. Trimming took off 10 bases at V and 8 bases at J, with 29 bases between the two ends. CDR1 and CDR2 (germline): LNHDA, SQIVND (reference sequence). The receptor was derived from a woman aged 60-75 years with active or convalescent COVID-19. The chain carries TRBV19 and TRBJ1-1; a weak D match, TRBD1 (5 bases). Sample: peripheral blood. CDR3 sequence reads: CATARWGIPAGGEAFF. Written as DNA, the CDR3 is TGTGCCACCGCACGATGGGGGATCCCGGCCGGGGGGGAAGCTTTCTTT.